This TCR beta chain was identified during a study of human T cells and chemical hapten exposure. The V end was cut by 6 bases, the J end by 1 base, with 21 bases between. Germline CDR1 and CDR2: SQVTM and ANQGSEA. This CDR3 spans 17 amino acids. Time point given: healthy volunteer bleed at 6 weeks. Total RNA was extracted from unfractionated whole blood. About this clonotype: What it binds is unknown.

Study-level results: Following DPC sensitization, TCRs present above 1 in 1000 frequency showed no change.

The study's library attached unique molecular identifiers to single cDNA molecules. Under the authors' procedure: TCR counts had a median of about 100,000 per sample and spanned roughly 23,224 to 690,600. One entry per CDR3 protein results from TCRdb running MiXCR on the RACE reads. None of the V and J calls come from the authors' own analysis; TCRdb made them. Of approximately 81,000 distinct CDR3 sequences in the sample, roughly 8.6% were seen once. The chain uses TRBV29-1 and TRBJ2-2; TRBD1 might be the D (5 bases). The receptor comes from a male donor in good health. Some clones in this sample may be carry-over from other donors' samples. The sample comprised whole blood. CDR3 sequence: CSVKNLQGPQNTGELFF. CDR3 DNA: TGCAGCGTGAAGAATCTGCAGGGCCCTCAGAACACCGGGGAGCTGTTTTTT.